This TCR beta chain emerged from a study of control samples from healthy donors and cancer patients. Some clones are missing from TCRdb's copy, which holds only in-frame ones; the method was immunoSEQ multiplex PCR. The data contain around 25,000 clones, under 95% of them singletons. V dropped 0 bases and J dropped 4 bases, with 15 bases sitting between them. The CDR3 covers 16 residues. The germline gives CDR1 MGHRA, CDR2 YSYEKL. The receptor was derived from a man aged 45 to 65 with lung cancer. The sample consisted of PBMCs. This sequence joins TRBV4-1 and TRBJ1-2, with D perhaps matching TRBD1 (6 bases). The CDR3: CASSQEDRQVFYGYTF. The CDR3 region has the DNA TGCGCCAGCAGCCAAGAAGACCGACAGGTCTTCTATGGCTACACCTTC.